This T cell receptor beta chain was identified during a study of T cells in Graves' hyperthyroidism and ophthalmopathy (dated by TCRdb to between 2017 and 2020). With regard to the full study: Peripheral blood samples were taken at initial diagnosis, before any treatment was given. Prospective prediction of ophthalmopathy was tested in an independent validation cohort of about 19 hyperthyroidism patients and around 16 patients who later progressed to ophthalmopathy. TCR V-J signatures able to tell the groups apart were searched for in a discovery cohort of about a hundred patients, of whom more than 40 had Graves' ophthalmopathy and roughly 57 had stable Graves' hyperthyroidism. The paper describes TCR Vbeta CDR3 sequencing of 135 peripheral blood samples, made up of some 42 ophthalmopathy patients, 70 to 75 hyperthyroidism patients and 17 progressor patients. The 75 to 100 discovery patients were divided at random into training and test sets in a 7:3 ratio. Once sampling was done, hyperthyroidism patients were given methimazole at a starting dose of 30 mg daily, whereas ophthalmopathy patients were given high-dose intravenous methylprednisolone. The study also compared thyroid tissue and blood T-cell repertoires from about six Graves' hyperthyroidism patients.

Ophthalmopathy patients had moderately to severely active disease, Clinical Activity Score of at least 3, NOSPECS grade of at least 4, and duration under 3 months. Patients with uncontrolled infections, other autoimmune diseases, pregnancy or lactation were excluded. Diagnoses were based on clinical symptoms, serum thyroxine and TRAb, thyroid ultrasound and orbital computed tomography. PBMCs were separated from approximately 10 ml of fresh peripheral blood using Ficoll-Paque density gradient centrifugation. Trizol reagent was used to extract total RNA, and RNA quality was then checked on an Agilent 2100 Bioanalyzer. This clonotype was observed at least ten times. Its binding antigen is unknown. Base-call qualities are not available, and no considerably larger clone is one nucleotide away. Points the paper makes about the study in general: Sample size was not statistically predetermined, and blinding of investigators to group allocation was not performed. A model built on a 13 V-J signature distinguished ophthalmopathy from stable hyperthyroidism, reaching 87.88% sensitivity and about 81% specificity in cross-validation and 80%/75% in testing. Blood samples also contained most of the expanded thyroid clonotypes (frequency above 0.001), which suggests that blood repertoires may reflect thyroid immune responses. In validation, progression to ophthalmopathy was predicted by the model with 70% to 71% sensitivity and 72% to 85% specificity, a median of about 6 months before onset.

Including cysteine and phenylalanine, the CDR3 has 16 amino acids. Just the 48-base CDR3 DNA is kept, in frame starting at base 1. The germline V gene (reference sequence) yields GTSNPN for CDR1 and SVGIG for CDR2. Trimming removed 3 bases from V and 0 bases from J; the gene matches leave 5 bases unexplained. The TCR beta CDR3 regions were amplified from the RNA transcripts. For the first round of RT-PCR on the TCR CDR3, the HTBI primer set was used together with the Qiagen OneStep RT-PCR kit. Libraries were constructed in a second round of multiplex PCR, after which size selection and purification were performed. Sequencing of the libraries was done on an Illumina HiSeq2000 using paired-end 100 bp reads. Under the source paper's analysis protocol: SOAPnuke was used to process the raw data, removing reads that contained adapters or uncalled bases, had a mean Phred below 15, or lacked an exact match to the constant primer or identifier. COPE v1.2.5 was used to merge high-quality paired reads, and clonotypes were defined as unique nucleotide sequences. Clonotypes were aligned to IMGT TRBV, TRBD and TRBJ reference segments using MiTCR v1.1. The analysis was restricted to V-J combinations with a frequency above 0.0001, which together covered 99.2% of the repertoires. The TCS score was defined as F50 (clonal expansion) divided by E x V (chaos), with BLOSUM62-based TCRdist calculated between CDR3 peptides within each V-J. Welch's t-statistics and random forest reduced around 550 V-J features to some 14, which were used in a naive Bayes classifier (R e1071). TCRdb applied fastp at Q25 and MiXCR to the public reads, then kept only in-frame beta chains. All rows with the same CDR3 protein become a single entry with the most common DNA and genes. TCRdb, not the authors, supplied the V and J calls. This sample has 300,000 to 500,000 distinct CDR3 sequences in its table, and 11% to 15% of those were observed once. The ten largest clones capture 25% to 30% of the sample.

This chain is built from TRBV30 and TRBJ2-5; TRBD2 lines up with 12 middle nucleotides. The receptor comes from a man in his forties or fifties with Graves' ophthalmopathy. Sequenced sample: blood. The CDR3 corresponds to CAWREGLAGYQETQYF. The nucleotide sequence reads as follows: TGTGCCTGGAGAGAAGGACTAGCGGGATACCAAGAGACCCAGTACTTC.